The 3 T cell receptor beta chains given below trace back to one sample, sequenced in a study of cytomegalovirus exposure and HLA in healthy donors. PCR amplification relied on 60 Vbeta primers (plus 13 Jbeta primers). The repertoire was sequenced with immunoSEQ multiplex PCR; TCRdb's copy has only in-frame clones and lacks some. The sample comprises 90,000 to 150,000 clones, over 65% of which are singletons, and 9.5% to 13% rests with the top ten. Specimen: PBMCs. These receptors came from a woman in her forties or fifties in good health and CMV-seropositive.

The chain has TRBV5-6 and TRBJ2-3, with D perhaps TRBD2 (6 bases). CDR3 length: 16 residues. Germline V gives CDR1 SGHDT, CDR2 YYEEEE. V lost 3 bases to trimming and J lost 0 bases, with 14 bases between them. CDR3 loop: CASSSPREASTDTQYF. The DNA of the CDR3 is TGTGCCAGCAGCTCCCCAAGGGAGGCTAGCACAGATACGCAGTATTTT.

This clone is a singleton in its sample. The chain is built from TRBV2 and TRBJ2-5; the D gene is possibly TRBD2 (6 bases). This CDR3 has 13 residues. Trimming shortened V by 3 bases and J by 4 bases, and 9 bases separated the two germline ends. Looked up from germline, CDR1 is SNHLY and CDR2 is FYNNEI. The CDR3 nucleotides read TGTGCCAGCAGTGAGGGGGGAGCAGAGACCCAGTACTTC. It is translated as CASSEGGAETQYF.

The CDR3 spells CASSSRLAGPGGTDTQYF. As DNA, the CDR3 is TGCGCCAGCAGCTCCAGACTAGCGGGCCCTGGGGGGACAGATACGCAGTATTTT. The V and J genes are TRBV5-1 and TRBJ2-3, with 10 bases that match TRBD2. Germline V lookup: CDR1 SGHRS, CDR2 YFSETQ. With 3 bases clipped from V and 3 bases from J, the junction kept 13 bases outside the gene matches. This CDR3 has 18 residues.